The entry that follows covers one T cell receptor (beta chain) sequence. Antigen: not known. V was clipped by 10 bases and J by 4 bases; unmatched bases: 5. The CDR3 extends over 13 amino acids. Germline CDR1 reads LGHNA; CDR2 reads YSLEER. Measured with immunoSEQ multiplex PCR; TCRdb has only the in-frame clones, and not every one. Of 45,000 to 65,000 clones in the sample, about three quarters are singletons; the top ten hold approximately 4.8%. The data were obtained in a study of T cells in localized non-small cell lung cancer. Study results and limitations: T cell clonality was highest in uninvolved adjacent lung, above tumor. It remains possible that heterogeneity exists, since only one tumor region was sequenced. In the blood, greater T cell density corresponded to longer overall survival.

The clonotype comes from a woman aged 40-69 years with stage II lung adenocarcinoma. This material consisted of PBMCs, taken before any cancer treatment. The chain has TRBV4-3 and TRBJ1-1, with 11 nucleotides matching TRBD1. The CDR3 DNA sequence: TGCGCCACCCGCGGGACAGGGGGCACTGAAGCTTTCTTT. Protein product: CATRGTGGTEAFF.